Included here is one TCR beta chain sequence, with context. Its target is not known. These data come from a study of T-cell reconstitution after alpha-beta-depleted transplantation in children. Study results and caveats: Newly made T cells mostly supplied T-cell counts and diversity one year after transplant. The study reportedly traced alpha-beta T cells about two months after transplant to several hundred expanded graft clones.

Unique molecular identifiers were built into the TCRbeta library. TCRdb reprocessed the PCR reads with MiXCR, giving one entry per CDR3 protein. The sample yields a few hundred thousand distinct CDR3 sequences, over 10% seen once. With V trimmed by 5 bases and J by 8 bases, 14 bases remained unmatched. The CDR3 sequence is 16 residues long. The sample consisted of PBMCs, mostly from graft donor cells, taken 360 days after TCRalphabeta/CD19-depleted stem cell transplant. The genes are TRBV12-3 or TRBV12-4 and TRBJ2-1; TRBD2 aligns across 8 bases. This TCR came from a male patient aged 10 to 17 who had a stem cell transplant for acute myeloid leukemia, so the T cells may come from the graft donor. This CDR3 reads CASSPHGTSTLDEQFF. DNA for the CDR3: TGTGCCAGCAGTCCTCACGGGACTAGTACTTTAGATGAGCAGTTCTTC.